The 15 T cell receptor beta chains given below trace back to one sample, sequenced in a study of blood T cell repertoires in COVID-19. Some clones are missing from TCRdb's copy, which holds only in-frame ones; the method was immunoSEQ multiplex PCR. The data hold 120,000 or so clones, with around nine tenths observed a single time. The specimen sequenced was peripheral blood. Receptors were obtained from a woman between 50 and 59 years old with acute or convalescent COVID-19.

The chain has TRBV5-4 and TRBJ1-2; 7 bases are a match to TRBD1. This CDR3 region has 14 residues. V gave up 4 bases and J gave up 3 bases; unmatched junction bases: 6. Germline CDR1 is SGHNT and CDR2 is YYREEE (reference sequence). CDR3 residues: CASSLDRADYGYTF. The CDR3 DNA reads as TGTGCCAGCAGCCTAGACAGGGCGGACTATGGCTACACCTTC.

The V and J genes are TRBV19 and TRBJ2-6; TRBD1 is a possible D gene (6 bases). The V gene's germline CDR1 is LNHDA and CDR2 SQIVND (reference sequence). Trimming took 3 bases from V and 0 from J, leaving 15 bases between them. The CDR3 extends over 18 amino acids. Here the CDR3 DNA reads TGTGCCAGTAGTATGAGACAGGTAGGGTACTCTGGGGCCAACGTCCTGACTTTC. Translated: CASSMRQVGYSGANVLTF.

The CDR3 protein is CATSDPSLTSGGPDTQYF. The CDR3 DNA follows: TGTGCCACCAGTGACCCGTCCCTCACTAGCGGGGGGCCAGATACGCAGTATTTT. The chain couples TRBV24-1 to TRBJ2-3; TRBD2 agrees at 12 bases. CDR1 KGHDR and CDR2 SFDVKD come from the germline V gene. This CDR3 has 18 residues. The V and J ends lost 4 bases and 4 bases, in that order; junction bases with no gene match: 11.

The chain employs TRBV11-2 and TRBJ1-1; D is uncertain. This CDR3 comprises 19 residues. Trimming cost V 5 bases and J 7 bases, with 32 bases left between them. Germline CDR1 reads SGHAT; CDR2 reads FQNNGV. CDR3 region: CASSPEGFWRAIGSGEAFF. The DNA of the CDR3 is TGTGCCAGCAGCCCAGAAGGATTCTGGCGGGCCATAGGGTCTGGTGAAGCTTTCTTT.

This rearrangement joins TRBV7-2 to TRBJ1-1; tentative D call: TRBD1 (6 bases). The CDR3 loop spans 14 amino acids. Deletions cut 0 bases from V and 11 bases from J, with 16 bases between. Germline loops: CDR1 SGHTA, CDR2 FQGNSA. The CDR3 nucleotides are TGTGCCAGCAGCTTAGCCGGGACACGGTGGGAGGCTTTCTTT. This sequence encodes CASSLAGTRWEAFF.

The genes are TRBV3-1 (or the pseudogene TRBV3-2) and TRBJ2-2, with 8 bases that match TRBD1. The CDR3 contains 15 residues. CDR1 and CDR2 (germline): LGHDT, YNNKEL (reference sequence). J was trimmed by 4 bases and V by 1 base; bases with no gene match: 2. CDR3 protein: CASSQGTGGTGELFF. CDR3 nucleotides: TGTGCCAGCAGCCAAGGAACAGGGGGCACCGGGGAGCTGTTTTTT.

The rearrangement joins TRBV10-3 to TRBJ2-7; 9 bases align to TRBD2. Trimming at V came to 4 bases and at J to 4 bases, leaving 11 bases not matched to a gene. CDR3 length: 16 amino acids. Germline-derived CDR1 and CDR2 are ENHRY and SYGVKD. The CDR3 DNA reads TGTGCCATCAGTGGGGGTTCCGGGACTAGCAGGTACGAGCAGTACTTC. Protein product: CAISGGSGTSRYEQYF.

The V call is TRBV21-1, the J call TRBJ1-6. TRBV21-1 is described as a pseudogene. The CDR3 consists of 17 residues. This CDR3 is CASSKGRGVPYNSPLHF. The CDR3 nucleotides are TGTGCCAGCAGCAAGGGGCGGGGGGTACCCTATAATTCACCCCTCCACTTT.

This clone has a handful of counts. DNA for the CDR3: TGTGCCAGCAGCTTTTTCCCTTGGACAGTTAACACTGAAGCTTTCTTT. Its translation: CASSFFPWTVNTEAFF. The gene calls are TRBV12-1 and TRBJ1-1; the D call in the table, TRBD1, was not verified against the DNA. TRBV12-1 is labeled a pseudogene. This CDR3 comprises 16 residues.

The chain joins TRBV15 to TRBJ1-6; D not certain. Per germline, CDR1 LNHNV and CDR2 YYDKDF (reference sequence). CDR3 size: 14 residues. The ends were cut back, 1 base at V and 7 bases at J, with 8 bases in the middle. The CDR3 DNA reads TGTGCCACCAGCAGAGTTTTGGGCAATTCACCCCTCCACTTT. It specifies CATSRVLGNSPLHF. Full variable domain (outside the CDR3, taken from reference TRBV15 and TRBJ1-6): DAMVIQNPRYQVTQFGKPVTLSCSQTLNHNVMYWYQQKSSQAPKLLFHYYDKDFNNEADTPDNFQSRRPNTSFCFLDIRSPGLGDTAMYLCATSRVLGNSPLHFGNGTRLTVT.

The chain joins TRBV7-9 to TRBJ2-5, with D tentatively TRBD2 (6 bases). Germline V gene lookup returns CDR1 SEHNR and CDR2 FQNEAQ (reference sequence). This CDR3 comprises 15 residues. V was pared by 5 bases and J by 0 bases, with 13 bases between. CDR3 protein: CASSPNRDYQETQYF. The CDR3 region has the DNA TGTGCCAGCAGCCCTAACCGGGACTACCAAGAGACCCAGTACTTC.

V and J are TRBV19 and TRBJ1-2, with TRBD1 as a possible D gene (6 bases). This CDR3 has 15 residues. Germline V lookup: CDR1 LNHDA, CDR2 SQIVND (reference sequence). V was pared by 0 bases and J by 6 bases, with 14 bases between. The CDR3, as DNA: TGTGCCAGTAGTATAGAGCAGGGGAAGTTTGATGGCTACACCTTC. As protein: CASSIEQGKFDGYTF.

This clone was seen a few times. The V call is TRBV5-4, the J call TRBJ2-7, with 13 bases identical to TRBD2. Germline V CDR1 and CDR2: SGHNT, YYREEE (reference sequence). The CDR3 is made up of 16 amino acids. Trimming took 4 bases from V and 6 from J; bases not matched to a gene: 10. The CDR3 coding sequence is TGTGCCAGCAGCAACCAAAGGACTAGCGGGAGACTCGAGCAGTACTTC. Residues: CASSNQRTSGRLEQYF.

V is TRBV11-2 and J is TRBJ2-2; 7 nucleotides match TRBD2. CDR1 is SGHAT and CDR2 is FQNNGV in the germline V gene. The CDR3 has 15 residues. The V gene end was trimmed by 5 bases and the J gene end by 5 bases; junction bases not matched to a gene: 8. In DNA form, the CDR3 reads TGTGCCAGCAGCCGCGGACTAGGAGGTACCGGGGAGCTGTTTTTT. Translated, it gives CASSRGLGGTGELFF. The whole variable domain, filled in from reference TRBV11-2 and TRBJ2-2, reads EAGVAQSPRYKIIEKRQSVAFWCNPISGHATLYWYQQILGQGPKLLIQFQNNGVVDDSQLPKDRFSAERLKGVDSTLKIQPAKLEDSAVYLCASSRGLGGTGELFFGEGSRLTVL.

This clone was recorded a few times. V gene TRBV5-1 combines with J gene TRBJ2-7; D remains unclear. Germline values: CDR1 SGHRS, CDR2 YFSETQ. The CDR3 covers 11 residues. The V end was cut by 2 bases, the J end by 5 bases, with 5 bases between. This CDR3 is CASSFRDEQYF. CDR3 in DNA: TGCGCCAGCAGCTTTCGGGACGAGCAGTACTTC.